The clone carrying this T cell receptor (beta chain) showed up just a few times. The CDR3 runs 18 residues. Trimming took 2 bases from V and 3 from J, leaving 20 bases between them. Germline loops: CDR1 MNHEY, CDR2 SVGEGT. Via MiXCR, TCRdb re-called the RT-PCR reads, giving one row per CDR3 protein. The table lists about 680,000 distinct CDR3 sequences, 11% to 15% of them singletons. Sequencing was performed on memory CD4+ T cells from blood. The rearrangement links TRBV6-2 or TRBV6-3 to TRBJ2-1; D might be TRBD2 (6 bases). The source of this sequence is a female donor in good health, serving as a healthy control. In DNA, the CDR3 is TGTGCCAGCAGTTACAAAATCGGTCAGGGTAGCGGCTACAATGAGCAGTTCTTC. Protein product: CASSYKIGQGSGYNEQFF.